The sequence of this T cell receptor (beta chain) was determined in a study of T-cell memory formation after mild COVID-19. Study in general: The TCR clusters were mostly specific to one donor.

Points from the study as a whole: Clones shrinking from day 15 to 85 showed even CD4/CD8 mixes; later expanders tilted CD4+. Memory from before infection featured some responding clones, which suggests cross-reactive memory joined.

Using constant-segment primers, 5'RACE produced TCR alpha and TCR beta cDNA libraries carrying sample barcodes and UMIs. TCRdb used MiXCR to reprocess the 5' RACE reads, holding one entry per CDR3 protein. The sample shows 110,000 to 150,000 distinct CDR3 sequences, more than 13% of them seen only once. This CDR3 has 15 residues. V was clipped by 4 bases and J by 3 bases, with 13 bases between them. The germline CDR1 and CDR2 sequences are SGHAT and FQDESV (reference sequence). This clonotype turned up a few times. Antigen unknown. This receptor was taken from an adult woman who had mild COVID-19 (a few samples of this study predate the infection). Cell type and time point are not known. V and J are TRBV11-1 and TRBJ2-1; weak D call: TRBD1 (5 bases). Sequencing used PBMCs or a T cell subset sorted from them (not recorded which). Written as DNA, the CDR3 is TGTGCCAGCAGCTCCGAAGGGGAAGGCTACAATGAGCAGTTCTTC. Its protein product is CASSSEGEGYNEQFF.